The clone carrying this T cell receptor beta chain was seen only once. The data originate from a study of blood T cell repertoires in COVID-19. TCRdb's copy holds only in-frame clones and misses some; the assay was immunoSEQ multiplex PCR. The table has 250,000 or so clones, about 90% seen once; the top ten hold around 3.7%. Germline V gives CDR1 SNHLY, CDR2 FYNNEI. This CDR3 spans 15 amino acids. V was clipped by 2 bases and J by 4 bases, with 14 bases between them. The V call is TRBV2, the J call TRBJ1-2; the D gene is possibly TRBD1 (5 bases). The origin of this receptor is a woman in her twenties or thirties who had been exposed to COVID-19. Sequencing was done on a sample of PBMCs or T cells enriched from blood (not recorded which). The CDR3 DNA reads as TGTGCCAGCAGTGAAATCCCGACAGAGATCTATGGCTACACCTTC. It translates to CASSEIPTEIYGYTF.